This TCR beta chain was recorded in a study of shared T cell receptors in the human thymus. Germline V CDR1 and CDR2: LNHNV, YYDKDF (reference sequence). V was shortened by 0 bases and J by 3 bases, with 27 bases between the two germline ends. The CDR3 has 20 residues. A single count supports this clone. The assay was immunoSEQ multiplex PCR, and TCRdb's table has in-frame clones only and misses some. The sample records approximately 760,000 clones, 70% to 90% being singletons. These data were also filed under a second study, of human thymus T cells. From that report: Congenital heart defects were the reason for the corrective surgery that the donors, healthy Finnish infants, were having. From resections taken during corrective heart surgery, the thymus tissue was obtained. Usage of V and J genes appeared biased in thymic and blood repertoires. There were highly overlapping thymic repertoires among unrelated individuals, as related research reported.

The sequenced sample consisted of thymocytes. The origin of this receptor is a girl under three years old with a congenital heart defect. The J gene is TRBJ2-7, the V gene TRBV15; D is perhaps TRBD2 (6 bases). CDR3 DNA: TGTGCCACCAGCAGAGATCCTAAGGCGGGGCGCAGCCCCAAGTTCTACGAGCAGTACTTC. Encoded protein: CATSRDPKAGRSPKFYEQYF. Filled out from reference TRBV15 and TRBJ2-7, the complete variable domain reads DAMVIQNPRYQVTQFGKPVTLSCSQTLNHNVMYWYQQKSSQAPKLLFHYYDKDFNNEADTPDNFQSRRPNTSFCFLDIRSPGLGDTAMYLCATSRDPKAGRSPKFYEQYFGPGTRLTVT.